A selection of T cell receptor beta chains follows, all from one sample in a study of beta chain features in type 1 diabetes. Some clones are missing from TCRdb's copy, which holds only in-frame ones; the method was immunoSEQ multiplex PCR. The table includes hundreds of thousands of clones, 13% detected once. The sequenced sample was naive CD4+ T cells from blood. These receptors were collected from a man in his late teens or twenties with type 1 diabetes. Both conserved end residues are part of each CDR3.

V,length,CDR3
TRBV30,13,CAWSGRSHYGYTF
TRBV30,14,CAWSKGSSTDTQYF
TRBV9,15,CASSGRTGGVDTQYF
TRBV30,15,CAWGGGPSSYNEQFF
TRBV6-5,15,CASRTAGAVTGELFF
TRBV6-5,14,CASSLGRGNYGYTF
TRBV18,14,CASSPTQQEETQYF
TRBV5-1,13,CASSLSSGAQGDF
TRBV29-1,14,CSGRTGGATDTQYF
TRBV4-2,16,CASSQELRGGIEKLFF
TRBV7-3,14,CASSLTGGTGELFF
TRBV5-6,14,CASSFSGWGDTQYF
TRBV6-6,16,CASSRGSGGEVETQYF
TRBV30,12,CAWSVGAETQYF
TRBV15,14,CATSTGGGEDTQYF
TRBV10-3,12,CAIRGSNYGYTF
TRBV19,14,CASSRTARDGTQYF
TRBV18,15,CASSPYGTGVYEQYF
TRBV30,14,CAWSVPGRDDTQYF
TRBV7-9,14,CASSLMGVLSEQYF
TRBV28,16,CASSSLQGSSYNEQFF
TRBV7-8,11,CASSLGLEQYF
TRBV30,12,CAWRESGDIQYF
TRBV9,16,CASSPPQLRATDTQYF
TRBV20-1,11,CSARDQYKFAF
TRBV7-2,12,CASSFYGDIQYF
TRBV27,16,CASSHPTGTIDYEQYF
TRBV5-1,15,CASKTGGAGYNEQFF
TRBV27,15,CASSAPDATNEKLFF
TRBV29-1,12,CSVRTGQETQYF
TRBV5-1,14,CASSPGQGGETQYF
TRBV7-2,15,CASSLGVFMNTEAFF
TRBV11-2,14,CASSAQGGTETQYF
TRBV9,15,CASSVDNRETDTQYF
TRBV10-3,15,CAIRDRGAAYNEQFF
TRBV5-1,15,CASIPGPGNNYGYTF
TRBV21-1,14,CANLDRTWNTEAFF
TRBV7-3,18,CASSLEVLGRGSNYGYTF
TRBV6-1,13,CASRSSGIHEQYF
TRBV13,12,CASSLRTGGLLF
TRBV5-1,14,CASSFAGVGTEAFF
TRBV7-9,13,CVEMNSFGREQYF
TRBV9,13,CASSVTNTDTQYF
TRBV10-2,13,CASIADSGNTIYF
TRBV25-1,10,CASGRYEQYF
TRBV7-9,16,CASSPPTQSPGNTIYF
TRBV7-2,18,CASSLAPTSGGSRETQYF
TRBV2,16,CASSPGLAGAEETQYF
TRBV6-1,13,CASSEYVSRGYTF
TRBV5-4,15,CASSLAASGGDEQFF
TRBV2,15,CASVRGQMDNYGYTF
TRBV19,13,CASSTRDRLGYTF
TRBV29-1,15,CSVAGPGGADQPQHF
TRBV29-1,12,CSGSGANTEAFF
TRBV9,11,CASSRVNEQFF
TRBV30,15,CAWSAEAGGYSPLHF
TRBV27,14,CATKLMGLGEKLFF
TRBV4-1,16,CASSQLQSTTQETQYF
TRBV6-5,13,CASSDGFNEKLFF
TRBV5-4,13,CASSSRDRHEQYF